This passage covers 20 T cell receptor beta chains from one sample sequenced in a study of molecular identifiers for immune sequencing clone quantification. TCRdb fed the PCR reads into MiXCR, producing one record per CDR3 protein. The sample lists over 550,000 distinct CDR3 sequences; around 25% were seen once. The sequencing input was naive CD8+ T cells from blood, with Jurkat cell RNA spiked in. Subset meaning: FACS-sorted CD8+CD4-CCR7+CD45RA+ naive T cells. These TCRs come from a human donor in good health. Some libraries in this study had Jurkat cell RNA spiked in.

This clonotype was observed a handful of times. The rearrangement uses TRBV11-3 and TRBJ2-1, with TRBD2 matching over 8 bases. The CDR3 covers 15 residues. Per germline, CDR1 SGHNT and CDR2 YENEEA. With 4 bases clipped from V and 2 bases from J, the junction kept 4 bases outside the gene matches. The CDR3 here is CASSSRTSPYNEQFF. For the CDR3, the DNA is TGTGCCAGCAGCTCACGGACTAGCCCCTACAATGAGCAGTTCTTC.

This clonotype was seen only a few times. The chain uses TRBV30 and TRBJ2-1; D may be TRBD2 (6 bases). Trimming cost V 3 bases and J 8 bases, with 23 bases left between them. The CDR3 loop spans 16 amino acids. Per germline, CDR1 GTSNPN and CDR2 SVGIG (reference sequence). The chain's CDR3 is CAWSYGTREVYDEQFF. The CDR3 DNA is TGTGCCTGGAGCTACGGAACGAGGGAGGTTTATGATGAGCAGTTCTTC. Combining the CDR3 with reference TRBV30 and TRBJ2-1 gives the whole variable domain SQTIHQWPATLVQPVGSPLSLECTVEGTSNPNLYWYRQAAGRGLQLLFYSVGIGQISSEVPQNLSASRPQDRQFILSSKKLLLSDSGFYLCAWSYGTREVYDEQFFGPGTRLTVL.

This clonotype was observed at least ten times. The rearrangement uses TRBV7-6 and TRBJ2-3; no reliable D call. The CDR3 has 18 amino acids. Germline V gene data show CDR1 as SGHVS and CDR2 as FNYEAQ. Between the trimmed V and J ends, which lost 0 bases and 0 bases, there was a span of 16 bases. The DNA for the CDR3 is TGTGCCAGCAGCTTAGCGCCTTTCCGGGCTGGAAGCACAGATACGCAGTATTTT. It specifies CASSLAPFRAGSTDTQYF.

This clonotype was recorded a few times. The chain couples TRBV9 to TRBJ2-1, with TRBD2 identical over 8 bases. V was pared by 4 bases and J by 5 bases, with 5 bases of the junction left unmatched. Per the germline V gene, CDR1 is SGDLS and CDR2 is YYNGEE. The CDR3 is 14 residues long. The chain's CDR3 is CASSISGADNEQFF. The CDR3 DNA reads as TGTGCCAGCAGCATTAGCGGGGCGGACAATGAGCAGTTCTTC.

V gene TRBV6-5 combines with J gene TRBJ2-7, with D tentatively TRBD2 (5 bases). Between the trimmed V and J ends, which lost 2 bases and 5 bases, there was a span of 10 bases. The CDR3 totals 13 residues. CDR1 and CDR2 (germline): MNHEY, SVGAGI. The CDR3 bases are TGTGCCAGCAGTTACGACGACTATAACGAGCAGTACTTC. Translated: CASSYDDYNEQYF.

This clonotype was detected only a few times. The J gene is TRBJ1-5, the V gene TRBV27; D might be TRBD1 (6 bases). The germline CDR1 and CDR2 sequences are MNHEY and SMNVEV (reference sequence). The V and J ends lost 8 bases and 4 bases respectively, with 15 bases between them. The CDR3 consists of 14 residues. CDR3 nucleotides: TGTGCCAGCTCCTCGGCAGGGGAAAATCAGCCCCAGCATTTT. This sequence encodes CASSSAGENQPQHF.

This clonotype was counted a few times. A read error may account for a junction end that differs from germline. The chain combines TRBV7-9 with TRBJ2-2; D remains unclear. The CDR3 is made up of 12 amino acids. Germline V gene data show CDR1 as SEHNR and CDR2 as FQNEAQ (reference sequence). CDR3: CTSRSHAGELFF. In DNA form, the CDR3 reads TGTACCAGCAGATCCCATGCCGGGGAGCTGTTTTTT.

This clonotype was observed a few times. Germline is not matched at one junction end, which may reflect a read error. This chain uses TRBV12-3 or TRBV12-4 with TRBJ2-2; the D gene is possibly TRBD2 (5 bases). There are 12 residues in the CDR3. CDR3 DNA sequence: TGTGCCAGCAGCCAGAACACCGGGGAGCCGTTTTTT. This translates into CASSQNTGEPFF.

This clonotype was counted at least ten times. The rearrangement joins TRBV9 to TRBJ2-7, with 7 positions matching TRBD1. This CDR3 contains 17 residues. Germline V lookup: CDR1 SGDLS, CDR2 YYNGEE. V lost 3 bases, J lost 3 bases, and 15 bases stayed unmatched. Here the CDR3 DNA reads TGTGCCAGCAGCGAAACCGCAGACAGGGCCCATTTCTACGAGCAGTACTTC. Protein: CASSETADRAHFYEQYF.

The rearrangement joins TRBV30 to TRBJ2-3; D unresolved. V dropped 1 base and J dropped 6 bases, with 11 bases sitting between them. This CDR3 has 13 residues. From germline, CDR1 is GTSNPN and CDR2 SVGIG (reference sequence). The CDR3 loop reads CAWSDSHGDTQYF. The CDR3 coding sequence is TGTGCCTGGAGTGATAGTCATGGGGATACGCAGTATTTT.

In the case of this clonotype: Without the conserved terminal phenylalanine or tryptophan, this CDR3 likely stems from a read error. The rearrangement joins TRBV13 to TRBJ2-3; 9 bases line up with TRBD1. V dropped 2 bases and J dropped 1; count of bases not matched to a gene: 1. The CDR3 loop spans 15 amino acids. Germline CDR1 reads PRHDT; CDR2 reads FYEKMQ (reference sequence). CDR3 region: CASSLRTGGTDTQYL. DNA of the CDR3: TGTGCCAGCAGCTTACGGACAGGGGGCACAGATACGCAGTATCTT.

The gene calls are TRBV7-9 and TRBJ2-3; either TRBD1 or TRBD2 may supply D (6 bases each). This CDR3 has 14 residues. Deletions cut 5 bases from V and 3 bases from J, with 12 bases between. Germline values: CDR1 SEHNR, CDR2 FQNEAQ (reference sequence). The CDR3 loop reads CASSPRGVTDTQYF. The CDR3 region has the DNA TGTGCCAGCAGCCCGAGGGGGGTTACAGATACGCAGTATTTT.

This clonotype was seen a handful of times. CDR3 amino acids: CASSMGTSGGLGNEQFF. CDR3 DNA sequence: TGTGCCAGTAGTATGGGGACTAGCGGGGGGCTGGGCAATGAGCAGTTCTTC. The rearrangement uses TRBV19 and TRBJ2-1, with TRBD2 identical over 15 bases. V trimming: 3 bases; J trimming: 6 bases; junction bases outside the gene matches: 6. CDR3 size: 17 residues. Germline assignment: CDR1 LNHDA and CDR2 SQIVND (reference sequence).

The chain has TRBV4-1 and TRBJ2-5; D may match TRBD1 or TRBD2 (5 bases each). CDR3 size: 14 residues. Germline V gene lookup returns CDR1 MGHRA and CDR2 YSYEKL. The ends were cut back, 4 bases at V and 4 bases at J, with 13 bases in the middle. Written as DNA, the CDR3 is TGCGCCAGCAGCCCGGGACGCTATATAGAGACCCAGTACTTC. Amino acids: CASSPGRYIETQYF.

The sample holds many counts of this clonotype. This sequence joins TRBV6-2 or TRBV6-3 and TRBJ2-1; the match to TRBD2 covers 10 bases. Germline V CDR1 and CDR2: MNHEY, SVGEGT. The CDR3 runs 14 residues. The V and J ends lost 5 bases and 2 bases, in that order; junction bases with no gene match: 0. CDR3 in DNA: TGTGCCAGCAGTCTAGCGGGAGCCTACAATGAGCAGTTCTTC. It codes for CASSLAGAYNEQFF.

This clonotype came up once. A read error may explain this, as a much larger clone is one base away. The chain has TRBV6-1 and TRBJ2-3; maybe TRBD1 (6 bases). This CDR3 has 17 residues. V was trimmed by 0 bases and J by 4 bases, leaving 17 bases between them. The germline V gene encodes CDR1 MNHNS and CDR2 SASEGT. The CDR3 protein is CASSEARFPEGADTQYF. The CDR3 region has the DNA TGTGCCAGCAGTGAAGCTCGGTTCCCAGAGGGGGCAGATACGCAGTATTTT.

In its sample, this clonotype was seen many times. The chain joins TRBV2 to TRBJ2-7; no firm D call. This CDR3 region has 13 residues. In germline, CDR1 is SNHLY, CDR2 FYNNEI. Between the trimmed V and J ends, which lost 6 bases and 3 bases, there was a span of 12 bases. The CDR3 bases are TGTGCCAGCAGCGCCGGACGGAGCTACGAGCAGTACTTC. Translation gives CASSAGRSYEQYF.

The chain employs TRBV20-1 and TRBJ2-1, with 7 bases lining up with TRBD1. Unmatched junction bases numbered 11, after V lost 5 bases and J lost 4 bases. The CDR3 has 15 amino acids. From germline, CDR1 is DFQATT and CDR2 SNEGSKA (reference sequence). The CDR3: CSARTRGRGYNEQFF. In DNA form, the CDR3 reads TGCAGTGCTCGCACCCGGGGCAGGGGGTACAATGAGCAGTTCTTC.

Comments on this clonotype: Germline and junction disagree at one end, which may indicate a read error. This rearrangement joins TRBV29-1 to TRBJ2-1; maybe TRBD2 (6 bases). The germline V gene encodes CDR1 SQVTM and CDR2 ANQGSEA. CDR3 length: 15 residues. The CDR3 loop reads CRVAGTPSSYNEQFF. CDR3 DNA sequence: TGCCGCGTTGCCGGGACTCCTAGCTCCTACAATGAGCAGTTCTTC.

The chain recombines TRBV19 with TRBJ2-2, with 11 bases identical to TRBD2. Germline V gene data show CDR1 as LNHDA and CDR2 as SQIVND (reference sequence). The CDR3 loop spans 17 amino acids. V gave up 4 bases and J gave up 0 bases; unmatched junction bases: 4. The CDR3: CASSRLAGGPNTGELFF. As DNA, the CDR3 is TGTGCCAGTAGTAGGCTAGCGGGGGGCCCGAACACCGGGGAGCTGTTTTTT.